Detailed here is one T cell receptor (beta chain). Its cognate antigen is unknown. In germline, CDR1 is SQVTM, CDR2 ANQGSEA. V gave up 5 bases and J gave up 5 bases, with 9 bases separating them. CDR3 length: 11 amino acids. The PCR was carried out with 60 Vbeta primers and 13 Jbeta primers. In the original workflow: Later reanalysis found roughly 80 million unique TCR beta chains, roughly 10 million of them shared. Generated by immunoSEQ multiplex PCR, the TCRdb table keeps only in-frame clones and is missing some. V and J calls and clone size are copied from that table; D and trimming were computed from the DNA. The sample lists approximately 150,000 clones, around 66% occurring once. The data derive from a study of cytomegalovirus exposure and HLA in healthy donors. Findings of the study overall: Excluded were some V segments that proved indistinguishable, including TRBV6-2 and TRBV6-3. Roughly uniform depth of sequencing across donors was assumed in presence/absence analyses.

The sequenced sample was PBMCs. This sequence originates from a woman aged 25 to 39 in good health and CMV-seropositive. The V and J genes are TRBV29-1 and TRBJ1-1; D ambiguous. CDR3 coding DNA: TGCAGCGTTTCGCTCGCGACTGAAGCTTTCTTT. This encodes CSVSLATEAFF. Full variable domain (outside the CDR3, taken from reference TRBV29-1 and TRBJ1-1): SAVISQKPSRDICQRGTSLTIQCQVDSQVTMMFWYRQQPGQSLTLIATANQGSEATYESGFVIDKFPISRPNLTFSTLTVSNMSPEDSSIYLCSVSLATEAFFGQGTRLTVV.